The 16 T cell receptor beta chains below were found in one sample sequenced in a study of blood T cell repertoires in COVID-19. Measured with immunoSEQ multiplex PCR; TCRdb has only the in-frame clones, and not every one. The table includes 300,000 to 400,000 clones, 87% detected once. The sample taken for sequencing was peripheral blood. The receptor source for this set is a man aged 45 to 65 with active or convalescent COVID-19.

This rearrangement joins TRBV28 to TRBJ1-5; 7 nucleotides match TRBD1. This CDR3 region has 15 residues. V lost 6 bases and J lost 0; bases outside the gene matches: 5. Per germline, CDR1 MDHEN and CDR2 SYDVKM. CDR3 residues: CASRQGLGSNQPQHF. In nucleotides, the CDR3 is TGTGCCAGCAGACAGGGGCTGGGTAGCAATCAGCCCCAGCATTTT.

V and J are TRBV15 and TRBJ1-1; D gene ambiguous. Germline V gene data show CDR1 as LNHNV and CDR2 as YYDKDF (reference sequence). Trimming took off 0 bases at V and 0 bases at J, with 8 bases between the two ends. This CDR3 is built from 15 residues. The CDR3 loop is CATSRDLQVNTEAFF. The CDR3 DNA follows: TGTGCCACCAGCAGAGATCTGCAGGTGAACACTGAAGCTTTCTTT.

V is TRBV7-2 and J is TRBJ2-6, with TRBD2 matching over 9 bases. CDR1 SGHTA and CDR2 FQGNSA come from the germline V gene. CDR3 size: 17 residues. Losses at the gene ends were 3 bases for V and 4 bases for J; bases not matched to a gene: 7. The DNA of the CDR3 is TGTGCCAGCAGCTTCGGCGGGGGGGGACCCGGGGCCAACGTCCTGACTTTC. It specifies CASSFGGGGPGANVLTF. The full variable domain, rest sourced from reference TRBV7-2 and TRBJ2-6, is GAGVSQSPSNKVTEKGKDVELRCDPISGHTALYWYRQSLGQGLEFLIYFQGNSAPDKSGLPSDRFSAERTGGSVSTLTIQRTQQEDSAVYLCASSFGGGGPGANVLTFGAGSRLTVL.

The table lists this clone with a few counts. Here the CDR3 reads CASSLGQRGEQFF. For the CDR3, the DNA is TGCGCCAGCAGCCTTGGACAGAGAGGGGAGCAGTTCTTC. This chain links TRBV5-1 with TRBJ2-1; maybe TRBD1 (6 bases). The germline CDR1 and CDR2 sequences are SGHRS and YFSETQ. Trimming left V 4 bases short and J 10 bases short, with 15 bases between. The CDR3 length is 13 residues.

The genes are TRBV6-2 or TRBV6-3 and TRBJ1-5, with D hard to call. Germline values: CDR1 MNHEY, CDR2 SVGEGT. The germline V and J ends were trimmed by 1 base and 6 bases, with 4 bases remaining between them. The CDR3 consists of 12 residues. CDR3 region: CASSYLFQPQHF. DNA for the CDR3: TGTGCCAGCAGTTACTTATTTCAGCCCCAGCATTTT.

The rearrangement links TRBV23-1 to TRBJ1-1, with 8 bases lining up with TRBD1. TRBV23-1 qualifies as an ORF whose function is uncertain. V shed 4 bases and J 0 bases; nucleotides not matched to a gene: 28. This CDR3 is built from 23 residues. CDR3 residues: CASSPPGQANLLVSVPMNTEAFF. Here the CDR3 DNA reads TGCGCCAGCAGTCCTCCGGGACAGGCGAATCTCTTGGTCTCGGTACCCATGAACACTGAAGCTTTCTTT.

This clone has just one count. This chain links TRBV28 with TRBJ2-7, with 10 bases matching TRBD2. Germline CDR1 is MDHEN and CDR2 is SYDVKM. CDR3 length: 14 amino acids. CDR3 bases: TGTGCGAGCGGGGGGGCCACCTTTTACTACGAGCAGTACTTC. Its protein product is CASGGATFYYEQYF.

This clone was observed a single time. This chain links TRBV14 with TRBJ2-5; D is possibly TRBD1 (5 bases). The germline V and J ends were trimmed by 8 bases and 1 base, with 11 bases remaining between them. Germline V gene data show CDR1 as SGHDN and CDR2 as FVKESK. The CDR3 loop spans 13 amino acids. The CDR3 bases are TGTGCCAGCCTTGGACAAGCCCAAGAGACCCAGTACTTC. The encoded protein is CASLGQAQETQYF. The complete variable domain, with remaining parts taken from reference TRBV14 and TRBJ2-5, reads EAGVTQFPSHSVIEKGQTVTLRCDPISGHDNLYWYRRVMGKEIKFLLHFVKESKQDESGMPNNRFLAERTGGTYSTLKVQPAELEDSGVYFCASLGQAQETQYFGPGTRLLVL.

The chain employs TRBV19 and TRBJ2-1, with 7 bases matching TRBD2. This CDR3 contains 16 residues. V trimming: 5 bases; J trimming: 5 bases; junction bases outside the gene matches: 12. Germline V gene lookup returns CDR1 LNHDA and CDR2 SQIVND (reference sequence). The CDR3 reads CASSPGGPYTDNEQFF. The DNA of the CDR3 is TGTGCCAGTAGTCCGGGAGGCCCCTATACCGACAATGAGCAGTTCTTC.

This clone is a singleton in its sample. This specimen includes other DNA sequences encoding the same CDR3. The chain uses TRBV7-9 and TRBJ1-6; perhaps TRBD1 as D (5 bases). The CDR3 has 14 amino acids. Germline loops: CDR1 SEHNR, CDR2 FQNEAQ (reference sequence). Trimming took 3 bases from V and 8 from J, leaving 11 bases between them. The CDR3 nucleotides are TGTGCCAGCAGCTTTGGTCGGGGGGATTCACCCCTCCACTTT. Its translation: CASSFGRGDSPLHF.

The chain recombines TRBV10-3 with TRBJ2-7; D possibly corresponds to TRBD2 (5 bases). Germline V gene data show CDR1 as ENHRY and CDR2 as SYGVKD. With 11 bases removed from V and 0 bases from J, the gap between germline ends came to 8 bases. The CDR3 covers 11 residues. The CDR3 coding sequence is TGTGCCGCCGGACTCTCCTACGAGCAGTACTTC. It codes for CAAGLSYEQYF.

The chain carries TRBV10-2 and TRBJ2-1; 7 positions agree with TRBD2. Per germline, CDR1 WSHSY and CDR2 SAAADI. The V segment lost 6 bases and the J segment 12 bases; nucleotides outside the gene matches: 11. This CDR3 spans 13 amino acids. The CDR3, as DNA: TGCGCCAGCAGCAGAGCGGGGCGGGGGTGGCAGTTCTTC. This translates into CASSRAGRGWQFF.

The genes are TRBV18 and TRBJ1-6; D is undetermined. This CDR3 spans 14 amino acids. The germline gives CDR1 KGHSH, CDR2 LQKENI. V was clipped by 0 bases and J by 10 bases, with 10 bases between them. The CDR3 region is CASSPPDLGSPLHF. CDR3 sequence (DNA): TGTGCCAGCTCACCACCGGACTTAGGATCACCCCTCCACTTT.

V usage is TRBV6-2 or TRBV6-3 and J usage is TRBJ1-4, with 10 nucleotides matching TRBD1. This CDR3 has 14 residues. V lost 5 bases and J lost 10; bases outside the gene matches: 7. In germline, CDR1 is MNHEY, CDR2 SVGEGT. As DNA, the CDR3 is TGTGCCAGCAGTCGGGACAGGGGATTGGGAAAACTGTTTTTT. Its protein product is CASSRDRGLGKLFF.

With regard to this clone: Germline and junction disagree at one end, which may indicate a read error. The sample contains more than one DNA sequence encoding this CDR3. V and J are TRBV9 and TRBJ2-5, with no clear D. Looked up from germline, CDR1 is SGDLS and CDR2 is YYNGEE. The CDR3 totals 14 residues. The CDR3 sequence: CASSPGHDGETQYF. The DNA for the CDR3 is TGCGCCAGCAGCCCGGGTCATGACGGAGAGACCCAGTACTTC.

The V and J genes are TRBV24-1 and TRBJ2-2, with D possibly matching TRBD2 (7 bases). Germline lookup yields CDR1 KGHDR and CDR2 SFDVKD. The CDR3 consists of 18 residues. V was cut by 7 bases and J by 4 bases, with 24 bases left in between. CDR3 residues: CATSPALARGAGTGELFF. The CDR3 nucleotides read TGTGCCACCAGCCCTGCATTAGCCCGGGGGGCAGGCACCGGGGAGCTGTTTTTT.